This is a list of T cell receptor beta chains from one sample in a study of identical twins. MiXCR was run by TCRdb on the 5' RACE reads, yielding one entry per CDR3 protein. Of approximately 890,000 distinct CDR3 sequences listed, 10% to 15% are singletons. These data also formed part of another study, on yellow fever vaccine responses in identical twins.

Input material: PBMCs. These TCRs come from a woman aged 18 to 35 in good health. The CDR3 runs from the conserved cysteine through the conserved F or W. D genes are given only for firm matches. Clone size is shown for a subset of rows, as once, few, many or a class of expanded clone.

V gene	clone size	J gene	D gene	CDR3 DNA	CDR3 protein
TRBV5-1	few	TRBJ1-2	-	TGCGCCAGCAGCAACCGGGTCCGTCATGGCTACACCTTC	CASSNRVRHGYTF
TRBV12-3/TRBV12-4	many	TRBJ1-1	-	TGTGCCAGCAGTTGGCAGCCAAATACTGAAGCTTTCTTT	CASSWQPNTEAFF
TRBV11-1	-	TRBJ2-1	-	TGTGCCAGCAGCTTAGGTAGTAAGGTCAATGAGCAGTTCTTC	CASSLGSKVNEQFF
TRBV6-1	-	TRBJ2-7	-	TGTGCCAGCAGGCCCAGCCAAGGAGCCTCCTACGAGCAGTACTTC	CASRPSQGASYEQYF
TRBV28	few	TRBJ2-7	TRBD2	TGTGCCAGCAGTGCCAGCGGGAGTGTCACCTACGAGCAGTACTTC	CASSASGSVTYEQYF
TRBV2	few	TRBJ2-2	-	TGTGCCAGCAGATGGACAGAGAACACCGGGGAGCTGTTTTTT	CASRWTENTGELFF
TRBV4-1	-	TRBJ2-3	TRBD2	TGCGCCAGCAGCCAAGCTCCCGGGACTAAGTATCCAGATACGCAGTATTTT	CASSQAPGTKYPDTQYF
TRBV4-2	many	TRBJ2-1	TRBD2	TGTGCCAGCAGCCAAGATGGTAGCGGGCAGCCAAATGAGCAGTTCTTC	CASSQDGSGQPNEQFF
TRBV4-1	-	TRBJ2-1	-	TGCGCCAGCAGCAAAGATGCGGAGGCCTACAATGAGCAGTTCTTC	CASSKDAEAYNEQFF
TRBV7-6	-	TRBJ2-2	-	TGTGCCAGCTCCGGTCGGGTTTCCGGGGAGCTGTTTTTT	CASSGRVSGELFF
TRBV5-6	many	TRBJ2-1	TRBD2	TGTGCCAGCAGCCTCGCGGGGACTAGCAATGAGCAGTTCTTC	CASSLAGTSNEQFF
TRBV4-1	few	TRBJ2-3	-	TGCGCCAGCAGTCTGACTATTAGCACAGATACGCAGTATTTT	CASSLTISTDTQYF
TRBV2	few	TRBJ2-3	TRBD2	TGTGCCAGCAGTCAAATGACTAGCGGGTTCAACACAGATACGCAGTATTTT	CASSQMTSGFNTDTQYF
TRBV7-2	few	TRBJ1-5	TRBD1	TGTGCCAGCAGCTTAGCGGGACAGGGCCGTCAGCCCCAGCATTTT	CASSLAGQGRQPQHF
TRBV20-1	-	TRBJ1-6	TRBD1	TGCAGTGCTAGATCCTCAGGGGGGAGTTCACCCCTCCACTTT	CSARSSGGSSPLHF
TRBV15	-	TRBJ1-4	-	TGTGCCACCAGCAGAGATATCCCCAGGGGTCCTCAAAAACTGTTTTTT	CATSRDIPRGPQKLFF
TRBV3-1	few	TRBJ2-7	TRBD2	TGTGCCAGCAGCCAAGACGGACTAGCGGGAGCAAATTCCCTCTTGCAGTACTTC	CASSQDGLAGANSLLQYF
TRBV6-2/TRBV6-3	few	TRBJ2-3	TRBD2	TGTGCCAGCAACATGAAGGGACTGGGACTAGCGGGTGCTAGCACAGATACGCAGTATTTT	CASNMKGLGLAGASTDTQYF
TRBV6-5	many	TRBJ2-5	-	TGTGCCAGCAGTTACGGGGGACAAGAGACCCAGTACTTC	CASSYGGQETQYF
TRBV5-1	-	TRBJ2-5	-	TGCGCCAGCAGCTTCCACGGGGTGGGAGAGACCCAGTACTTC	CASSFHGVGETQYF
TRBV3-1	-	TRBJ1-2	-	TGTGCCAGCAGCCAAGGGCCCCGTATGGGCTACACCTTC	CASSQGPRMGYTF
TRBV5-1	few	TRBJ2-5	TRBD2	TGCGCCAGCAGCTTCCGTACTAGCGGGGGCCCCGGAGAGACCCAGTACTTC	CASSFRTSGGPGETQYF
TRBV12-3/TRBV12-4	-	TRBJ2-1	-	TGTGCCAGCAGTACAGAGTTAGGAGAAGGCAATGAGCAGTTCTTC	CASSTELGEGNEQFF
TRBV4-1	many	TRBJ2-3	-	TGCGCCAGCAGCCAAGCCAGCGAGGCAGATACGCAGTATTTT	CASSQASEADTQYF
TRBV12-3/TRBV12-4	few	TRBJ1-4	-	TGTGCCAGCAGTTTTAGTGGGGGGCTTGGGACTAATGAAAAACTGTTTTTT	CASSFSGGLGTNEKLFF
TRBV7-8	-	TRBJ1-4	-	TGTGCCAGCAGCTTAGGTGGCCAGGGTGAGGGTAGTGAAAAACTGTTTTTT	CASSLGGQGEGSEKLFF
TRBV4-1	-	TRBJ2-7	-	TGCGCCAGCAGCCAAGCTCAGGGAAGCGAGCAGTACTTC	CASSQAQGSEQYF
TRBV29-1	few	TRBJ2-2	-	TGCAGCGTTGGAAGGGGCAGGGGAGGCGGGGAGCTGTTTTTT	CSVGRGRGGGELFF
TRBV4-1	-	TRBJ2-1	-	TGCGCCAGCAGCCAAGGACTAGGGTTATACTTC	CASSQGLGLYF
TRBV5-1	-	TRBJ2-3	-	TGCGCCAGCAGCTTGGCTATCCCGGCAACTCGACATACGCAGTATTTT	CASSLAIPATRHTQYF
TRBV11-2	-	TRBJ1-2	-	TGTGCCAGCAGCCAAACGACCGGGGGGAAGGCCGACTATGGCTACACCTTC	CASSQTTGGKADYGYTF
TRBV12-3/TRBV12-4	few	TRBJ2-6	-	TGTGCCAGCAGTGCCTCCACTGGGGCCAACGTCCTGACTTTC	CASSASTGANVLTF
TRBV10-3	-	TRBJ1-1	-	TGTGCCATCAGTGGGAGCAGTACAGGTTTCACTGAAGCTTTCTTT	CAISGSSTGFTEAFF
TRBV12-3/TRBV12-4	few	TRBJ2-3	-	TGTGCCAGCAGTTTAGACGGGGGCAGGGATACGCGGTATTTT	CASSLDGGRDTRYF
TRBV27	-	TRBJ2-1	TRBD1	TGTGCCAGCAGTTTAGGGACAGGGATCGGTGAGCAGTTCTTC	CASSLGTGIGEQFF
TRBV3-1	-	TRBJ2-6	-	TGTGCCAGCAGCCAAGCGCCACGGCAGTCTGGGGCCAACGTCCTGACTTTC	CASSQAPRQSGANVLTF
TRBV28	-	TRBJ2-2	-	TGTGCCAGCAGGGAGACTAGTCTCACCGGGGAGCTGTTTTTT	CASRETSLTGELFF
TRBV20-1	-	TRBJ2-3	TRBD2	TGCAGTGCTAGCGGTACTAGCGGAGACACAGATACGCAGTATTTT	CSASGTSGDTDTQYF
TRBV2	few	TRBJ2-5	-	TGTGCCAGCAGGGCTGATGTGGCCAGCCCGTACGAGACCCAGTACTTC	CASRADVASPYETQYF
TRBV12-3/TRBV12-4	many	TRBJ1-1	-	TGTGCCAGCAGTCCGGCCGCACAGGGTACCGAAGCTTTCTTT	CASSPAAQGTEAFF
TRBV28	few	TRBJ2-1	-	TGTGCCAGCAGTTCTACCGGGACCCAAGGCAATGAGCAGTTCTTC	CASSSTGTQGNEQFF
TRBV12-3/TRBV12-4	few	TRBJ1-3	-	TGTGCCAGCAGTTTGGCAGGCGTAGACGGCACCATATATTTT	CASSLAGVDGTIYF
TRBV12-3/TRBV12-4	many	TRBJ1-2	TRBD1	TGTGCCAGCAGTCCGGGACAGCCAGACTTC	CASSPGQPDF
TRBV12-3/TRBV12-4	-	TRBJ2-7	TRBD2	TGTGCCAGCAGACCCGGGACTAGCGGTTTCCCGTACTTC	CASRPGTSGFPYF
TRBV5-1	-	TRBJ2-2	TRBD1	TGCGCCAGCAGCCAGGGACAGGCGTTCGGGGAGCTGTTTTTT	CASSQGQAFGELFF
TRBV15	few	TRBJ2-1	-	TGTGCCACCAGCAGAGGAAGCCCAAGCTCCTACAATGAGCAGTTCTTC	CATSRGSPSSYNEQFF